This entry is about one T cell receptor (beta chain). Antigen: not known. This sample was included in a study of blood T cells in healthy people across ages. Study-wide background: About one barcoded beta molecule per two T cells was captured by template switching. Study-level findings and limits: Diversity estimates from one million T cells were considered underestimates. The unsorted PBMCs prevented any conclusive comparison of naive versus antigen-experienced cells.

Through a sample-barcoded 5' primer and a J-beta primer mix, a second PCR was run for roughly 6 to 12 cycles. One entry per CDR3 protein results from TCRdb running MiXCR on the 5' RACE reads. The table includes around 940,000 distinct CDR3 sequences, 51% detected once. Germline values: CDR1 MNHEY, CDR2 SVGEGT. The J segment lost 2 bases and the V segment lost 6 bases, leaving 5 bases of the junction unmatched. The CDR3 loop spans 15 amino acids. The receptor's source is an older woman in good health. The chain carries TRBV6-2 or TRBV6-3 and TRBJ2-3; 10 bases map to TRBD2. The material sequenced was blood. DNA for the CDR3: TGTGCCAGCAGATCTCTAGCGGGAGACACAGATACGCAGTATTTT. This translates into CASRSLAGDTDTQYF.